This TCR beta chain was retrieved from a study of blood T cells in healthy people across ages. Study outcomes and limitations: Researchers judged that diversity estimates from one million T cells fell short of true values. Getting older went along with TCR beta diversity per million T cells dropping roughly linearly.

The use of a sample-barcoded 5' primer and a J-beta primer mix characterized a second PCR of about 7 to 12 cycles. TCRdb re-derived calls from the 5' RACE reads in MiXCR, one entry per CDR3 protein. The table has about 1.4 million distinct CDR3 sequences, approximately 59% seen once. Each of the donors had approximately 10 milliliters of peripheral blood drawn into EDTA-treated Vacutainer tubes. Comment on this clonotype: Antigen: not known.

The CDR3 runs to 17 residues. The germline gives CDR1 MNHNY, CDR2 SVGAGI (reference sequence). After removal of 5 bases from V and 0 bases from J, the junction contained 7 bases not matched to a gene. The TCR was taken from a young man in good health. Sample: blood. This rearrangement joins TRBV6-6 to TRBJ1-3, with 10 bases lining up with TRBD1. CDR3 bases: TGTGCCAGCAGTACCGGACAGGGGGTTCACTCTGGAAACACCATATATTTT. Its translation is CASSTGQGVHSGNTIYF.